This is a list of T cell receptor beta chains from one sample in a study of cytomegalovirus exposure and HLA in healthy donors. Clones were read by immunoSEQ multiplex PCR, and TCRdb kept only the in-frame ones, dropping some. The sample lists approximately 150,000 clones; around 75% were seen once. Sample: PBMCs. The source of these receptors is a man in his sixties in good health and CMV-seronegative. The CDR3 runs from the conserved cysteine through the conserved F or W. The D gene is left open where the match is weak. Size is omitted from some rows. Given values are once, few, many or a class for expanded clones.

abundance: once; j_gene: TRBJ1-2; v_gene: TRBV6-1; d_gene: TRBD1; CDR3nt: TGTGCCAGCAGTGAAGCTGAGCCCGGGACAGGGTTTGGCTACACCTTC; CDR3aa: CASSEAEPGTGFGYTF
abundance: once; j_gene: TRBJ2-7; v_gene: TRBV5-1; d_gene: TRBD1; CDR3nt: TGCGCCAGCAGCTGGGGGGACAGGGATTCCTACGAGCAGTACTTC; CDR3aa: CASSWGDRDSYEQYF
abundance: -; j_gene: TRBJ2-5; v_gene: TRBV30; d_gene: TRBD2; CDR3nt: TGTGCCTGGAGTCCGAAACTAGCGAAAGAGACCCAGTACTTC; CDR3aa: CAWSPKLAKETQYF
abundance: -; j_gene: TRBJ1-2; v_gene: TRBV19; d_gene: TRBD1; CDR3nt: TGTGCCAGTAGCCGGGACAGTAATGGCTACACCTTC; CDR3aa: CASSRDSNGYTF
abundance: -; j_gene: TRBJ1-4; v_gene: TRBV7-9; d_gene: TRBD1; CDR3nt: TGTGCCAGCAGCTTACCGGGACAGCCTAATGAAAAACTGTTTTTT; CDR3aa: CASSLPGQPNEKLFF
abundance: once; j_gene: TRBJ2-1; v_gene: TRBV28; d_gene: TRBD2; CDR3nt: TGTGCCAGCAGTCCCCCGACTAGCGGGTCTTACAATGAGCAGTTCTTC; CDR3aa: CASSPPTSGSYNEQFF
abundance: -; j_gene: TRBJ2-7; v_gene: TRBV11-3; d_gene: TRBD1; CDR3nt: TGTGCCAGCAGCTTGTACAGGGGGCCCTACGAGCAGTACTTC; CDR3aa: CASSLYRGPYEQYF
abundance: once; j_gene: TRBJ2-7; v_gene: TRBV30; d_gene: TRBD2; CDR3nt: TGTGCCTGGAGTCTAGCGGCGACCTACGAGCAGTACTTC; CDR3aa: CAWSLAATYEQYF
abundance: -; j_gene: TRBJ2-3; v_gene: TRBV7-9; d_gene: TRBD1; CDR3nt: TGTGCCAGCAGCGATTGGGACAGACTGGGAAATACGCAGTATTTT; CDR3aa: CASSDWDRLGNTQYF
abundance: -; j_gene: TRBJ2-3; v_gene: TRBV5-1; d_gene: TRBD1; CDR3nt: TGCGCCAGCAGCCAGGGGGCTGGCACAGATACGCAGTATTTT; CDR3aa: CASSQGAGTDTQYF
abundance: -; j_gene: TRBJ2-5; v_gene: TRBV2; d_gene: -; CDR3nt: TGTGCCAGCGAAAGGGGAGAGACCCAGTACTTC; CDR3aa: CASERGETQYF
abundance: -; j_gene: TRBJ2-7; v_gene: TRBV30; d_gene: -; CDR3nt: TGTGCCTGGAGTGTAGACAGTCCTTACGAGCAGTACTTC; CDR3aa: CAWSVDSPYEQYF
abundance: -; j_gene: TRBJ2-7; v_gene: TRBV28; d_gene: TRBD2; CDR3nt: TGTGCCAGCAGTCCACTCCCGGGAACTAGCGGGGGGTTGAGCTCCTACGAGCAGTACTTC; CDR3aa: CASSPLPGTSGGLSSYEQYF
abundance: -; j_gene: TRBJ2-1; v_gene: TRBV7-8; d_gene: TRBD2; CDR3nt: TGTGCCAGCAGCGCCTCCTTACTAGCGGGAGAGTACAATGAGCAGTTCTTC; CDR3aa: CASSASLLAGEYNEQFF
abundance: few; j_gene: TRBJ2-5; v_gene: TRBV15; d_gene: -; CDR3nt: TGTGCCTCCGGGGGGCGGGAGCCTACCCAGTACTTC; CDR3aa: CASGGREPTQYF
abundance: -; j_gene: TRBJ2-1; v_gene: TRBV11-2; d_gene: TRBD2; CDR3nt: TGTGCCAGCAGCTTAGATCTAGCGGGATCGAATGAGCAGTTCTTC; CDR3aa: CASSLDLAGSNEQFF
abundance: -; j_gene: TRBJ1-2; v_gene: TRBV15; d_gene: TRBD1; CDR3nt: TGTGCCACCAGCAGAGATGCCCAGACAGGGGGAGACTACACCTTC; CDR3aa: CATSRDAQTGGDYTF
abundance: once; j_gene: TRBJ1-1; v_gene: TRBV5-4; d_gene: TRBD1; CDR3nt: TGTGCCAGCAGCTCAAGACCGACAGGGGCGCGGAACACTGAAGCTTTCTTT; CDR3aa: CASSSRPTGARNTEAFF
abundance: -; j_gene: TRBJ1-2; v_gene: TRBV28; d_gene: TRBD1; CDR3nt: TGTGCCAGCAGTTCCGGACAGGGTTATAACTATGGCTACACCTTC; CDR3aa: CASSSGQGYNYGYTF
abundance: -; j_gene: TRBJ2-7; v_gene: TRBV5-8; d_gene: -; CDR3nt: TGTGCCAGCAGCCTTTTCGACAGGGAGCAGTACTTC; CDR3aa: CASSLFDREQYF
abundance: -; j_gene: TRBJ1-2; v_gene: TRBV5-1; d_gene: -; CDR3nt: TGCGCCAGCAGCTTGGTGGGGCCTGACTATGGCTACACCTTC; CDR3aa: CASSLVGPDYGYTF
abundance: -; j_gene: TRBJ2-5; v_gene: TRBV5-1; d_gene: -; CDR3nt: TGCGCCAGCAGCCCAGTGGACACCTCACAAGAGACCCAGTACTTC; CDR3aa: CASSPVDTSQETQYF
abundance: -; j_gene: TRBJ1-1; v_gene: TRBV5-1; d_gene: -; CDR3nt: TGCGCCAGCAGCTTTAGGCTGGACAGTTCCCTGAACACTGAAGCTTTCTTT; CDR3aa: CASSFRLDSSLNTEAFF
abundance: once; j_gene: TRBJ2-1; v_gene: TRBV7-3; d_gene: -; CDR3nt: TGTGCCAGCAGCTTACGTGGGCAGCCTAATGAGCAGTTCTTC; CDR3aa: CASSLRGQPNEQFF
abundance: -; j_gene: TRBJ1-1; v_gene: TRBV29-1; d_gene: TRBD1; CDR3nt: TGCAGCGTTGGCAGGGGGGTTGAAGCTTTCTTT; CDR3aa: CSVGRGVEAFF
abundance: once; j_gene: TRBJ2-5; v_gene: TRBV25-1; d_gene: TRBD2; CDR3nt: TGTGCCAGCAGTGAATTTAGCGGGAGGGCCAGGGAGACCCAGTACTTC; CDR3aa: CASSEFSGRARETQYF
abundance: -; j_gene: TRBJ1-2; v_gene: TRBV14; d_gene: -; CDR3nt: TGTGCCAGCAGCCAAGATGGGGGGACTCCGGCGCGCTACACCTTC; CDR3aa: CASSQDGGTPARYTF
abundance: -; j_gene: TRBJ2-3; v_gene: TRBV6-5; d_gene: -; CDR3nt: TGTGCCAGCAGTAGGCCAGAGGGCACGCAGTATTTT; CDR3aa: CASSRPEGTQYF